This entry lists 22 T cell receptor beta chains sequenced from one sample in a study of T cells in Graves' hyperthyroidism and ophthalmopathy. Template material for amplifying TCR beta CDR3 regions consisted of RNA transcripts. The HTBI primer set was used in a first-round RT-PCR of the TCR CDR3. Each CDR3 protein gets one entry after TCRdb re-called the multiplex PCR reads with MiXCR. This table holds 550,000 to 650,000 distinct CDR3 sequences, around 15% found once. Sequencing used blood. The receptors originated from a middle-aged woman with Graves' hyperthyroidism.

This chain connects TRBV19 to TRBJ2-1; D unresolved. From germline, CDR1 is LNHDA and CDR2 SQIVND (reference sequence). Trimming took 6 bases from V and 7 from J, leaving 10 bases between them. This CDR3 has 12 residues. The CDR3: CASSDPPNEQFF. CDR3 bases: TGTGCCAGTAGCGACCCCCCAAATGAGCAGTTCTTC.

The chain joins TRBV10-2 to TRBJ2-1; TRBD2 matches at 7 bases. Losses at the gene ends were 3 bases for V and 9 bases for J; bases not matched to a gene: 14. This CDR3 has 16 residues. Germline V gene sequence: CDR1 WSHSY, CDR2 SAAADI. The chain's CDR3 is CASSESFRASGGEQFF. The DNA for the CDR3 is TGCGCCAGCAGTGAATCATTCCGGGCTAGCGGTGGTGAGCAGTTCTTC.

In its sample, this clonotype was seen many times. The CDR3 reads CASTTTGKETQYF. The DNA for the CDR3 is TGTGCCAGCACCACAACAGGGAAAGAGACCCAGTACTTC. The chain couples TRBV11-2 to TRBJ2-5; D possibly corresponds to TRBD1 (6 bases). This CDR3 has 13 residues. Germline V gene sequence: CDR1 SGHAT, CDR2 FQNNGV. V lost 7 bases to trimming and J lost 3 bases, with 12 bases between them.

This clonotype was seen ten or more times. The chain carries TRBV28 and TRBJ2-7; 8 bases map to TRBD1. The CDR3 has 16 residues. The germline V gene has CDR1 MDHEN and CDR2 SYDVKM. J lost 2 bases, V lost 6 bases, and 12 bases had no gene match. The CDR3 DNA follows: TGTGCCAGCAGCCAAGCGCCGGGACAGGCTACCTACGAGCAGTACTTC. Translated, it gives CASSQAPGQATYEQYF.

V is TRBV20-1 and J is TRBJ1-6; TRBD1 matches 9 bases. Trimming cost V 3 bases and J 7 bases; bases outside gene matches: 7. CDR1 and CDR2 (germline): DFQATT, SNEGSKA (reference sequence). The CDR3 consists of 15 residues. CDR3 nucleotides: TGCAGTGCTAGGGTAACAGGGGGCGGGAATTCACCCCTCCACTTT. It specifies CSARVTGGGNSPLHF.

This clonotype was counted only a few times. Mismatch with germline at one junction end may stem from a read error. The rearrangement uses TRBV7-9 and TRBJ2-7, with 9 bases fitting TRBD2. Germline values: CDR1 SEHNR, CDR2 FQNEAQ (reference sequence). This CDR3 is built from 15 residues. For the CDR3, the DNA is TGCGCCAGCAGCCAAGATCGCGGGAGGGCCCTCGAGCAGTACTTC. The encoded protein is CASSQDRGRALEQYF.

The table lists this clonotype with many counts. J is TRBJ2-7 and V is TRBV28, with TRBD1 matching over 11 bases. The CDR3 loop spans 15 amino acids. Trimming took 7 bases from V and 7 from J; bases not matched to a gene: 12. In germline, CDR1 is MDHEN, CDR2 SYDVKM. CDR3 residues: CASISKGQGAGEQYF. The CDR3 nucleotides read TGTGCCAGCATCTCAAAAGGACAGGGGGCCGGGGAGCAGTACTTC.

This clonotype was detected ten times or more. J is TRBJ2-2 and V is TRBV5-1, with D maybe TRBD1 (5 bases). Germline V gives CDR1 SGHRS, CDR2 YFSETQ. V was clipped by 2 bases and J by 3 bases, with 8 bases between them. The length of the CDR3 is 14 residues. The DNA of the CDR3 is TGCGCCAGCAGCTTCGACAGCTACACCGGGGAGCTGTTTTTT. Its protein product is CASSFDSYTGELFF.

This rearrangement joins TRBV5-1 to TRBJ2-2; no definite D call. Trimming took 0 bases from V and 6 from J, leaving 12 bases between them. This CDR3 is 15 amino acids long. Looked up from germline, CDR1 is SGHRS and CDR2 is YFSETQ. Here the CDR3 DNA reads TGCGCCAGCAGCTTGGATCTCCCCGCGGCCGGGGAGCTGTTTTTT. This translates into CASSLDLPAAGELFF. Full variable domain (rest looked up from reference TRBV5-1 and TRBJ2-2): KAGVTQTPRYLIKTRGQQVTLSCSPISGHRSVSWYQQTPGQGLQFLFEYFSETQRNKGNFPGRFSGRQFSNSRSEMNVSTLELGDSALYLCASSLDLPAAGELFFGEGSRLTVL.

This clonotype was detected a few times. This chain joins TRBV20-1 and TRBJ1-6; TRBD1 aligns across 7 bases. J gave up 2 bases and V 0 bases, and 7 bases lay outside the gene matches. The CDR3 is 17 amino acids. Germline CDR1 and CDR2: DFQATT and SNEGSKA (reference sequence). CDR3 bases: TGCAGTGCTAGAGAGGGACAGATTTCTACCTATAATTCACCCCTCCACTTT. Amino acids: CSAREGQISTYNSPLHF.

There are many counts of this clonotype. CDR3 in amino acids: CAWTKNTGELFF. CDR3 coding DNA: TGTGCCTGGACTAAAAACACCGGGGAGCTGTTTTTT. The gene calls are TRBV30 and TRBJ2-2; D not resolved. Trimming shortened V by 4 bases and J by 2 bases, and 5 bases separated the two germline ends. Germline values: CDR1 GTSNPN, CDR2 SVGIG (reference sequence). The CDR3 runs 12 residues.

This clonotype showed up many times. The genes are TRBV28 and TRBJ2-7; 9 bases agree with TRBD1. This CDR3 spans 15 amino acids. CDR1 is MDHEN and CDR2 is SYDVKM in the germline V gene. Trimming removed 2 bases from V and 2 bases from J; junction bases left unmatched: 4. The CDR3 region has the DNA TGTGCCAGCAGTTTAATAAGACAGGGGGCCTACGAGCAGTACTTC. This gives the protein CASSLIRQGAYEQYF.

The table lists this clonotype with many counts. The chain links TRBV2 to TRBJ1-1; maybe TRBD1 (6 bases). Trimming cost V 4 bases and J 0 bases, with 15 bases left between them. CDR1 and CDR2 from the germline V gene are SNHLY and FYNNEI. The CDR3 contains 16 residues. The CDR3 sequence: CASSARDIKMNTEAFF. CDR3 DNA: TGTGCCAGCAGTGCACGGGACATTAAAATGAACACTGAAGCTTTCTTT.

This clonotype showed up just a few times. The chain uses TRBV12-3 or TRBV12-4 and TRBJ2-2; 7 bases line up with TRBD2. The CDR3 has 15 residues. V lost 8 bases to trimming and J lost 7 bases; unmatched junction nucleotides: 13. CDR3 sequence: CASGYRDYSLGELFF. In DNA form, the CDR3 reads TGTGCCAGCGGCTACCGGGACTACTCCCTCGGGGAGCTGTTTTTT.

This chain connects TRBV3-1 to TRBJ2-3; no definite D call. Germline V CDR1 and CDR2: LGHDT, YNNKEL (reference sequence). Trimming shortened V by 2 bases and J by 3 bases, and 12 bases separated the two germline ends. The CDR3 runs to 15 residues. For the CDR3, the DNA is TGTGCCAGCAGCCAACTAGGGTCGACAACAGATACGCAGTATTTT. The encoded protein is CASSQLGSTTDTQYF.

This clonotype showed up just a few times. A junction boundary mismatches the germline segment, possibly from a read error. CDR3 residues: CAGSEGPRGSLNEQYF. The CDR3 DNA reads as TGTGCCGGCAGTGAAGGCCCTCGGGGTTCTTTGAACGAGCAGTACTTC. The chain links TRBV6-1 to TRBJ2-7; TRBD2 is a possible D gene (5 bases). Germline loops: CDR1 MNHNS, CDR2 SASEGT. CDR3 length equals 16 residues.

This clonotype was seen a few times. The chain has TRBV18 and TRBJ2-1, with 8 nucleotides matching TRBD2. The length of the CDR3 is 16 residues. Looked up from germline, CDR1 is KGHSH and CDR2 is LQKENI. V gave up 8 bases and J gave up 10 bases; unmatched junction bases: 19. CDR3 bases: TGTGCCAGCAGTCGGCAGCCAGCGGGAGTCGGGGGAGAGCAGTTCTTC. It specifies CASSRQPAGVGGEQFF.

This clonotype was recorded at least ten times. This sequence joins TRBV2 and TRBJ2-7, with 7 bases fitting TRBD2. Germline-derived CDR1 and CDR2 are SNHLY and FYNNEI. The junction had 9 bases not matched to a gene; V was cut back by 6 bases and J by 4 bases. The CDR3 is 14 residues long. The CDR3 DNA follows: TGTGCCAGCAGCCTTAGCGGGTTAGGTTACGAGCAGTACTTC. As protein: CASSLSGLGYEQYF.

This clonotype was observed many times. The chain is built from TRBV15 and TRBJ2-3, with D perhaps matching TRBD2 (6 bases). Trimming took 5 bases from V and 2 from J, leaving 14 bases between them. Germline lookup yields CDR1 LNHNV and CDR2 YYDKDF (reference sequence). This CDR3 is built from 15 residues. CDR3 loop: CATSSRREPTDTQYF. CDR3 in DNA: TGTGCCACCAGCTCCCGGAGGGAGCCCACAGATACGCAGTATTTT.

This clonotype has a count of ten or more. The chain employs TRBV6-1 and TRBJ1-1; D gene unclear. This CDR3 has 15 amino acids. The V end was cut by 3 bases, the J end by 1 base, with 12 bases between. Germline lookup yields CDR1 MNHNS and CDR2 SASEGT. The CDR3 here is CASSDVLWKNTEAFF. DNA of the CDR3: TGTGCCAGCAGTGATGTCCTGTGGAAGAACACTGAAGCTTTCTTT.

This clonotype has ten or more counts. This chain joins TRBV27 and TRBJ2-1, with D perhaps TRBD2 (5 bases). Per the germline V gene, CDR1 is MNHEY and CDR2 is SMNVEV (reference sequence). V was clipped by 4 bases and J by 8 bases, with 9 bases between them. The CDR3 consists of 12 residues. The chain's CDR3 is CASSSSGDEQFF. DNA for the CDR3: TGTGCCAGCAGTTCTTCCGGGGATGAGCAGTTCTTC.

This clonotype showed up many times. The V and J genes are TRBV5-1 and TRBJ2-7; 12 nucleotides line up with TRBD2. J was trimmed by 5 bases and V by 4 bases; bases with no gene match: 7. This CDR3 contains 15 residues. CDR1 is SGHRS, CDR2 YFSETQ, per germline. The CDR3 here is CASSLAGGPTDEQYF. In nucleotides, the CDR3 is TGCGCCAGCAGCCTAGCGGGAGGGCCTACAGACGAGCAGTACTTC.